These T cell receptor beta chains were read from a single sample in a study of somatic mutations in cytotoxic T cells in rheumatoid arthritis. The repertoire was sequenced with immunoSEQ multiplex PCR; TCRdb's copy has only in-frame clones and lacks some. The table records about 5,200 clones, about 82% of them present only once. Sequencing used CD8+ T cells sorted from blood. These receptors were collected from a woman in her 50s with rheumatoid arthritis. Each CDR3 is given with its conserved first and last residue. Each record gives: J gene, CDR3 length, D gene, V gene, clone size, CDR3 protein, CDR3 DNA. D genes are given only for firm matches. Some rows mark clone size as missing; the rest say once, few, many or name a class of expanded clone.

j_gene: TRBJ2-2
len: 15
d_gene: TRBD1
v_gene: TRBV15
abundance: -
CDR3aa: CATSKPGQGAGELFF
CDR3nt: TGTGCCACCAGCAAACCGGGACAGGGGGCCGGGGAGCTGTTTTTT

j_gene: TRBJ1-1
len: 14
d_gene: -
v_gene: TRBV10-3
abundance: -
CDR3aa: CAISESSLNTEAFF
CDR3nt: TGTGCCATCAGTGAGTCCTCTCTGAACACTGAAGCTTTCTTT

j_gene: TRBJ2-3
len: 19
d_gene: TRBD2
v_gene: TRBV6-1
abundance: -
CDR3aa: CASSEALLPSGSLTDTQYF
CDR3nt: TGTGCCAGCAGTGAAGCGCTTTTGCCTAGCGGGAGTCTCACAGATACGCAGTATTTT

j_gene: TRBJ2-7
len: 15
d_gene: TRBD2
v_gene: TRBV5-3
abundance: -
CDR3aa: CARSVIAGRRYEQYF
CDR3nt: TGTGCCAGAAGCGTCATAGCGGGAAGGCGCTACGAGCAGTACTTC

j_gene: TRBJ1-2
len: 12
d_gene: -
v_gene: TRBV7-6
abundance: -
CDR3aa: CASSLGAYGYTF
CDR3nt: TGTGCCAGCAGCTTAGGGGCCTATGGCTACACCTTC

j_gene: TRBJ2-5
len: 14
d_gene: -
v_gene: TRBV7-9
abundance: -
CDR3aa: CASRPTGPQETQYF
CDR3nt: TGTGCCAGCAGACCTACAGGGCCCCAAGAGACCCAGTACTTC

j_gene: TRBJ2-1
len: 16
d_gene: TRBD2
v_gene: TRBV30
abundance: -
CDR3aa: CAWSVGTSGGYNEQFF
CDR3nt: TGTGCCTGGAGTGTAGGGACTAGCGGGGGGTACAATGAGCAGTTCTTC

j_gene: TRBJ2-2
len: 14
d_gene: -
v_gene: TRBV14
abundance: once
CDR3aa: CASSQVAYTGELFF
CDR3nt: TGTGCCAGCAGCCAAGTAGCGTACACCGGGGAGCTGTTTTTT

j_gene: TRBJ1-4
len: 15
d_gene: TRBD1
v_gene: TRBV9
abundance: -
CDR3aa: CASSVGGTGGEKLFF
CDR3nt: TGTGCCAGCAGCGTAGGTGGGACAGGGGGTGAAAAACTGTTTTTT

j_gene: TRBJ1-2
len: 15
d_gene: -
v_gene: TRBV11-1
abundance: -
CDR3aa: CASSCGDKAGKTYGF
CDR3nt: TGTGCCAGCAGCTGTGGAGATAAGGCTGGAAAGACCTATGGCTTC

j_gene: TRBJ1-2
len: 14
d_gene: -
v_gene: TRBV4-1
abundance: -
CDR3aa: CASSQEGGFYGYTF
CDR3nt: TGCGCCAGCAGCCAAGAAGGAGGATTCTATGGCTACACCTTC

j_gene: TRBJ1-2
len: 13
d_gene: -
v_gene: TRBV27
abundance: -
CDR3aa: CASSLMGAVGYTF
CDR3nt: TGTGCCAGCAGTTTAATGGGGGCAGTTGGCTACACCTTC

j_gene: TRBJ2-7
len: 12
d_gene: -
v_gene: TRBV2
abundance: -
CDR3aa: CASMEGSHEQYF
CDR3nt: TGTGCCAGCATGGAGGGGTCCCACGAGCAGTACTTC

j_gene: TRBJ2-5
len: 14
d_gene: -
v_gene: TRBV4-2
abundance: -
CDR3aa: CASSPKGVLETQYF
CDR3nt: TGTGCCAGCAGCCCTAAGGGGGTTTTAGAGACCCAGTACTTC

j_gene: TRBJ2-1
len: 15
d_gene: TRBD2
v_gene: TRBV7-2
abundance: -
CDR3aa: CASSRTSGVGNEQFF
CDR3nt: TGTGCCAGCAGCCGGACTAGCGGGGTGGGTAATGAGCAGTTCTTC

j_gene: TRBJ2-1
len: 16
d_gene: TRBD2
v_gene: TRBV4-1
abundance: -
CDR3aa: CASSQEGLARDNEQFF
CDR3nt: TGCGCCAGCAGCCAAGAGGGACTAGCGAGAGACAATGAGCAGTTCTTC

j_gene: TRBJ2-7
len: 13
d_gene: TRBD2
v_gene: TRBV9
abundance: -
CDR3aa: CASSGSSGYEQYF
CDR3nt: TGTGCCAGCAGCGGATCTAGCGGCTACGAGCAGTACTTC

j_gene: TRBJ2-1
len: 17
d_gene: TRBD2
v_gene: TRBV5-6
abundance: once
CDR3aa: CASSSGTSGTLLGEQFF
CDR3nt: TGTGCCAGCAGCTCCGGGACTAGCGGGACTCTCCTCGGGGAGCAGTTCTTC

j_gene: TRBJ2-3
len: 15
d_gene: TRBD2
v_gene: TRBV13
abundance: once
CDR3aa: CASSSGTSGGGTQYF
CDR3nt: TGTGCCAGCAGCTCCGGGACTAGCGGGGGAGGTACGCAGTATTTT

j_gene: TRBJ1-1
len: 17
d_gene: TRBD1
v_gene: TRBV19
abundance: once
CDR3aa: CASSIVRLGQQNTEAFF
CDR3nt: TGTGCCAGTAGTATAGTCCGTTTGGGACAGCAGAACACTGAAGCTTTCTTT

j_gene: TRBJ2-7
len: 15
d_gene: TRBD1
v_gene: TRBV6-5
abundance: -
CDR3aa: CASSYGDRFSYEQYF
CDR3nt: TGTGCCAGCAGTTACGGGGACAGGTTTTCCTACGAGCAGTACTTC

j_gene: TRBJ1-2
len: 13
d_gene: -
v_gene: TRBV10-2
abundance: -
CDR3aa: CASSGDRGFGYTF
CDR3nt: TGCGCCAGCAGTGGAGATAGAGGGTTCGGCTACACCTTC

j_gene: TRBJ2-2
len: 12
d_gene: -
v_gene: TRBV9
abundance: few
CDR3aa: CASSGGAGELFF
CDR3nt: TGTGCCAGCAGCGGAGGCGCCGGGGAGCTGTTTTTT

j_gene: TRBJ1-1
len: 13
d_gene: -
v_gene: TRBV30
abundance: -
CDR3aa: CASHPEGYTEAFF
CDR3nt: TGTGCCTCCCACCCGGAGGGATACACTGAAGCTTTCTTT

j_gene: TRBJ1-2
len: 15
d_gene: TRBD1
v_gene: TRBV4-2
abundance: few
CDR3aa: CASSQPGQEAYGYTF
CDR3nt: TGTGCCAGCAGCCAACCGGGACAGGAGGCCTATGGCTACACCTTC

j_gene: TRBJ1-1
len: 14
d_gene: -
v_gene: TRBV11-2
abundance: few
CDR3aa: CASSLVVGGTEAFF
CDR3nt: TGTGCCAGCAGCTTAGTAGTGGGGGGAACTGAAGCTTTCTTT

j_gene: TRBJ2-7
len: 15
d_gene: TRBD2
v_gene: TRBV7-8
abundance: -
CDR3aa: CASSSGGTEDYEQYF
CDR3nt: TGTGCCAGCAGCTCCGGGGGGACGGAAGATTACGAGCAGTACTTC

j_gene: TRBJ1-1
len: 14
d_gene: -
v_gene: TRBV27
abundance: -
CDR3aa: CASSPGAEGTEAFF
CDR3nt: TGTGCCAGCAGTCCAGGGGCCGAGGGGACTGAAGCTTTCTTT

j_gene: TRBJ2-1
len: 16
d_gene: TRBD2
v_gene: TRBV4-1
abundance: -
CDR3aa: CASGRSPAGGYNEQFF
CDR3nt: TGCGCCAGCGGAAGGTCCCCAGCGGGGGGTTACAATGAGCAGTTCTTC

j_gene: TRBJ2-3
len: 13
d_gene: -
v_gene: TRBV10-3
abundance: few
CDR3aa: CASSDKRTDTQYF
CDR3nt: TGCGCCAGCAGTGACAAGCGGACAGATACGCAGTATTTT

j_gene: TRBJ2-2
len: 20
d_gene: TRBD2
v_gene: TRBV7-8
abundance: -
CDR3aa: CASSLGEPGLAGGGTGELFF
CDR3nt: TGTGCCAGCAGCTTAGGGGAACCTGGACTAGCGGGAGGTGGCACCGGGGAGCTGTTTTTT

j_gene: TRBJ2-7
len: 14
d_gene: -
v_gene: TRBV28
abundance: -
CDR3aa: CASSLIDTNYEQYF
CDR3nt: TGTGCCAGCAGTCTGATCGACACGAATTACGAGCAGTACTTC

j_gene: TRBJ2-1
len: 14
d_gene: -
v_gene: TRBV7-6
abundance: -
CDR3aa: CASSLATVYNEQFF
CDR3nt: TGTGCCAGCAGCTTAGCTACAGTCTACAATGAGCAGTTCTTC

j_gene: TRBJ1-1
len: 12
d_gene: TRBD1
v_gene: TRBV27
abundance: -
CDR3aa: CASSRTGAEAFF
CDR3nt: TGTGCCAGCAGCAGGACAGGGGCTGAAGCTTTCTTT

j_gene: TRBJ2-5
len: 14
d_gene: -
v_gene: TRBV9
abundance: -
CDR3aa: CASSSYGSRETQYF
CDR3nt: TGTGCCAGCAGCTCCTACGGGAGCAGGGAGACCCAGTACTTC

j_gene: TRBJ1-1
len: 12
d_gene: -
v_gene: TRBV7-8
abundance: -
CDR3aa: CASIGIYTEAFF
CDR3nt: TGTGCCAGCATCGGGATCTATACTGAAGCTTTCTTT

j_gene: TRBJ2-5
len: 16
d_gene: TRBD2
v_gene: TRBV5-4
abundance: -
CDR3aa: CASSPGTSGSGETQYF
CDR3nt: TGTGCCAGCAGCCCCGGGACTAGCGGGAGTGGGGAGACCCAGTACTTC

j_gene: TRBJ2-7
len: 16
d_gene: -
v_gene: TRBV29-1
abundance: -
CDR3aa: CSAKDSQVNPSYEQYF
CDR3nt: TGCAGCGCCAAGGACAGCCAAGTGAACCCTTCCTACGAGCAGTACTTC

j_gene: TRBJ2-1
len: 20
d_gene: -
v_gene: TRBV12-2
abundance: -
CDR3aa: CASRLDGGGGTGRSYNEQFF
CDR3nt: TGTGCAAGTCGCTTAGATGGTGGTGGCGGGACAGGAAGATCCTACAATGAGCAGTTCTTC

j_gene: TRBJ1-1
len: 21
d_gene: TRBD1
v_gene: TRBV9
abundance: -
CDR3aa: CASSGFPSKGKTGGEYTEAFF
CDR3nt: TGTGCCAGCAGCGGATTCCCTAGTAAAGGGAAAACAGGGGGCGAGTACACTGAAGCTTTCTTT

j_gene: TRBJ1-2
len: 9
d_gene: -
v_gene: TRBV7-9
abundance: -
CDR3aa: CASDNGYTF
CDR3nt: TGTGCCAGTGACAATGGCTACACCTTC

j_gene: TRBJ1-1
len: 14
d_gene: -
v_gene: TRBV9
abundance: once
CDR3aa: CASSVGDTYTEAFF
CDR3nt: TGTGCCAGCAGCGTAGGCGACACTTACACTGAAGCTTTCTTT

j_gene: TRBJ2-4
len: 19
d_gene: -
v_gene: TRBV7-8
abundance: once
CDR3aa: CASSFWTGGELAGGYIQYF
CDR3nt: TGTGCCAGCAGCTTCTGGACAGGGGGCGAACTAGCGGGAGGCTACATTCAGTACTTC